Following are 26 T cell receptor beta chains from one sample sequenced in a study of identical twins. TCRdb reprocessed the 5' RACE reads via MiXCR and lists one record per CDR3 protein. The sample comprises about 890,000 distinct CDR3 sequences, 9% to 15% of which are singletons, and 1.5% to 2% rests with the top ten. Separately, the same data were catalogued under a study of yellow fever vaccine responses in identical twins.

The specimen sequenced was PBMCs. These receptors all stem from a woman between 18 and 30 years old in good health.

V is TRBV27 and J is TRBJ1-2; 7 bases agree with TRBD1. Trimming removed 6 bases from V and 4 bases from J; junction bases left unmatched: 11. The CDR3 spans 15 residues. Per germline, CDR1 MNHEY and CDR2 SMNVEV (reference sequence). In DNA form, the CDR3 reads TGTGCCAGCAGGCAGCCAGGGGGGAGTAGCTATGGCTACACCTTC. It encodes CASRQPGGSSYGYTF.

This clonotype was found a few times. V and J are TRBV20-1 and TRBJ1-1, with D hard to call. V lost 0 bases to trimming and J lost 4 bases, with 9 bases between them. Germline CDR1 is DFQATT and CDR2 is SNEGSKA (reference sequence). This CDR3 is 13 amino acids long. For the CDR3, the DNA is TGCAGTGCTAGAGATTCACGCATCACTGAAGCTTTCTTT. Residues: CSARDSRITEAFF.

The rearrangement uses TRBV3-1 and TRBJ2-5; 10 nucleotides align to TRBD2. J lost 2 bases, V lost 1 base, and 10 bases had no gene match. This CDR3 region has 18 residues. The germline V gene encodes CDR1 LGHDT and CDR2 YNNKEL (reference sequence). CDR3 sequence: CASSQALLPGLAQETQYF. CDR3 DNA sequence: TGTGCCAGCAGCCAAGCTCTGCTCCCGGGACTAGCGCAAGAGACCCAGTACTTC.

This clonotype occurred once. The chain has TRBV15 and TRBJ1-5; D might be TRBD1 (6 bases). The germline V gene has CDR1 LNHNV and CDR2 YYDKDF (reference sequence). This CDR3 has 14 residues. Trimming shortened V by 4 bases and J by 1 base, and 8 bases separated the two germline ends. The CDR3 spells CATSTGHSNQPQHF. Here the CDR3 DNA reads TGTGCCACCAGCACGGGACACAGCAATCAGCCCCAGCATTTT.

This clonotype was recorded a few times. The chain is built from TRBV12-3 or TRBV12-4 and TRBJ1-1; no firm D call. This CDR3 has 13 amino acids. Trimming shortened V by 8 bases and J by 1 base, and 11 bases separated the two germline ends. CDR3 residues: CASRKVSNTEAFF. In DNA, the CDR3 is TGTGCCAGCCGCAAGGTTTCGAACACTGAAGCTTTCTTT.

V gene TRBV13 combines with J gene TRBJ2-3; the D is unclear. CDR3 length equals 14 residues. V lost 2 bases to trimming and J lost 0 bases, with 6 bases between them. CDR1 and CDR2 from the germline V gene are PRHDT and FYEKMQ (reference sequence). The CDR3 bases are TGTGCCAGCAGCTTAAGTCTAAGCACAGATACGCAGTATTTT. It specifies CASSLSLSTDTQYF.

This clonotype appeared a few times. The DNA for the CDR3 is TGTGCCAGCAGTGAAGACAGGGAGGCAGATACGCAGTATTTT. It yields the protein CASSEDREADTQYF. This rearrangement joins TRBV6-1 to TRBJ2-3; D may match TRBD1 or TRBD2 (6 bases each). CDR1 and CDR2 (germline): MNHNS, SASEGT. V gave up 1 base and J gave up 4 bases, with 9 bases separating them. The CDR3 totals 14 residues.

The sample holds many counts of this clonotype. The CDR3, as DNA: TGTGCCAGCAGCCAAGAGCGGGATTCCCAGTACTTC. Protein product: CASSQERDSQYF. This chain joins TRBV4-2 and TRBJ2-5, with D perhaps TRBD2 (6 bases). CDR3 length: 12 residues. V was shortened by 0 bases and J by 9 bases, with 8 bases between the two germline ends. Germline CDR1 LGHNA, CDR2 YNFKEQ.

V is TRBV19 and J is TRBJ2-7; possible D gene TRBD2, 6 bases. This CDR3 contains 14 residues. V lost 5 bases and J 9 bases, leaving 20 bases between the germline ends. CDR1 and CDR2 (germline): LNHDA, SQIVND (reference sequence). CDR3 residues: CASSPGTGYVWQYF. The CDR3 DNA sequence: TGTGCCAGTAGTCCAGGGACTGGATACGTATGGCAGTACTTC.

CDR3 protein: CASSSQGQSFQETQYF. CDR3 DNA sequence: TGTGCCAGCAGCTCCCAGGGACAGTCCTTTCAAGAGACCCAGTACTTC. The V call is TRBV11-2, the J call TRBJ2-5; 7 bases line up with TRBD1. This CDR3 region has 16 residues. The trim removed 4 bases at V and 2 bases at J, leaving 10 bases unmatched. CDR1 SGHAT and CDR2 FQNNGV come from the germline V gene. The full variable domain, its missing parts supplied by reference TRBV11-2 and TRBJ2-5, is EAGVAQSPRYKIIEKRQSVAFWCNPISGHATLYWYQQILGQGPKLLIQFQNNGVVDDSQLPKDRFSAERLKGVDSTLKIQPAKLEDSAVYLCASSSQGQSFQETQYFGPGTRLLVL.

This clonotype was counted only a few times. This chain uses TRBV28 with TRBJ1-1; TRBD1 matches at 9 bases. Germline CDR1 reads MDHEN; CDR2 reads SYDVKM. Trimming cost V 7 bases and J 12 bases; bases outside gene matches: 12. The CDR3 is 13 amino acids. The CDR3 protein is CASNRPGQGLTFF. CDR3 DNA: TGTGCCAGCAACCGCCCGGGACAGGGTTTAACTTTCTTT.

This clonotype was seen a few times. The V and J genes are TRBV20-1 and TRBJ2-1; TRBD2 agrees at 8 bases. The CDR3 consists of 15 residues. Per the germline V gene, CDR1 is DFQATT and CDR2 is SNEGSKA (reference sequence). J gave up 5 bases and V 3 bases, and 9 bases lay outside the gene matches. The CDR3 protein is CSARAGVAGNNEQFF. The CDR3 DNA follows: TGCAGTGCTAGGGCTGGAGTAGCGGGAAACAATGAGCAGTTCTTC.

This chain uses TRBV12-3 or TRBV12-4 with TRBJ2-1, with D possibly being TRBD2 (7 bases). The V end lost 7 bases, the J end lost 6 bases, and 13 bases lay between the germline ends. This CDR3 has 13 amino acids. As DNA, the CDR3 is TGTGCCAGCACCTCCGGGGGGCCCAATGAGCAGTTCTTC. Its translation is CASTSGGPNEQFF.

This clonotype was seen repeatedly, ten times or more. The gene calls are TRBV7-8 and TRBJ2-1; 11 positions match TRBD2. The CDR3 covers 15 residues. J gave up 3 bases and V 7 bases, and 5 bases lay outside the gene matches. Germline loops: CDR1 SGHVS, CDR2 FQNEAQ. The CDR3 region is CASTYSGGGYNEQFF. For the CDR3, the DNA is TGTGCCAGCACCTATAGCGGGGGGGGCTACAATGAGCAGTTCTTC.

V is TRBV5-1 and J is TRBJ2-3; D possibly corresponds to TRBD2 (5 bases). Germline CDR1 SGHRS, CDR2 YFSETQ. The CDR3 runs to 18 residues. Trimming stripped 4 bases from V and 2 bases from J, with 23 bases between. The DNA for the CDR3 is TGCGCCAGCAGCAGTAATAGCGCCGTAGGCTGGGACACAGATACGCAGTATTTT. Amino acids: CASSSNSAVGWDTDTQYF.

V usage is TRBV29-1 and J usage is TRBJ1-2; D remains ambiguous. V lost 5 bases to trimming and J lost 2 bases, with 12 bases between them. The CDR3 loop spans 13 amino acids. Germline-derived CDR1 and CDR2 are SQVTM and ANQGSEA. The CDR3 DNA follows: TGCAGCGTTTTGGGCTCTATAAACTATGGCTACACCTTC. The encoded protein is CSVLGSINYGYTF.

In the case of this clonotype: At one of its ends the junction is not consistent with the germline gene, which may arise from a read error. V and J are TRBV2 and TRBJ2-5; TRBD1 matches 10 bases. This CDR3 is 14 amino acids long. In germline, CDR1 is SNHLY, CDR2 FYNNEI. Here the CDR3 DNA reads TGTGTCAGCAACCCGGACAGGGGGAAAGAGACCCAGTACTTC. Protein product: CVSNPDRGKETQYF.

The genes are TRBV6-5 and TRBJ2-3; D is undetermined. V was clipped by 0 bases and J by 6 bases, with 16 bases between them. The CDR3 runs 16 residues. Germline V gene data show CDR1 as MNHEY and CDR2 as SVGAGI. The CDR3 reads CASSYSMGPALDTQYF. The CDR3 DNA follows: TGTGCCAGCAGTTACTCGATGGGTCCCGCCCTGGATACGCAGTATTTT.

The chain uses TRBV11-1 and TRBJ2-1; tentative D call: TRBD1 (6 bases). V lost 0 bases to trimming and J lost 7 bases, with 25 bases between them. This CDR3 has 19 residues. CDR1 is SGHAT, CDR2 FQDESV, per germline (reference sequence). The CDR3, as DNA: TGTGCCAGCAGCTTAGCTCCCTCGAAGGGGCAGGGGCCCTTGAATGAGCAGTTCTTC. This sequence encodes CASSLAPSKGQGPLNEQFF.

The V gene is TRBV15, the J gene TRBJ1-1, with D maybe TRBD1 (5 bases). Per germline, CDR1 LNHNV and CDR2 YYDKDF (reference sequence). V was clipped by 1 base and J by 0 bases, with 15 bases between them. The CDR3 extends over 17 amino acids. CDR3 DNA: TGTGCCACCAGCAGAGGGGGGGTGACAGACATGAACACTGAAGCTTTCTTT. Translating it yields CATSRGGVTDMNTEAFF.

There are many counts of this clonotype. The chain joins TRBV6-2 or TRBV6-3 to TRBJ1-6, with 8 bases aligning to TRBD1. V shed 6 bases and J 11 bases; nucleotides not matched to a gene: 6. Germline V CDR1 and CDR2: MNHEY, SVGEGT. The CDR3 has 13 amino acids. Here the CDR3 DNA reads TGTGCCAGCAGAGATCTACAGGGGGCACCCCTCCACTTT. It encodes CASRDLQGAPLHF.

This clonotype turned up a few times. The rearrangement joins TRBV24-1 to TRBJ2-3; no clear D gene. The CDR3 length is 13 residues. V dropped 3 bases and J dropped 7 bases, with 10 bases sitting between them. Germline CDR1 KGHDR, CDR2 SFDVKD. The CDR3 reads CATSDLVANTQYF. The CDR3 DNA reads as TGTGCCACCAGTGATCTGGTGGCAAATACGCAGTATTTT.

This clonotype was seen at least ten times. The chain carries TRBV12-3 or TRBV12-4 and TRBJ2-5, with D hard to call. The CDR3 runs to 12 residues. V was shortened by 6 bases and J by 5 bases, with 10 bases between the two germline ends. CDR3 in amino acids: CASSRPGETQYF. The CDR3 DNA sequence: TGTGCCAGCAGCAGACCCGGGGAGACCCAGTACTTC.

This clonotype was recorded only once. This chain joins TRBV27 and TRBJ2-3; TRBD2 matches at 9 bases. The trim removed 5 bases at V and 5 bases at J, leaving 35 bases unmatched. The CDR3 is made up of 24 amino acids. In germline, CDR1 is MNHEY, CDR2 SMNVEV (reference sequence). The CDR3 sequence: CASSPPLGTPGLAKLEMGVDTQYF. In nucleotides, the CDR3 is TGTGCCAGCAGTCCGCCCTTAGGGACTCCGGGACTAGCTAAACTCGAAATGGGCGTAGATACGCAGTATTTT.

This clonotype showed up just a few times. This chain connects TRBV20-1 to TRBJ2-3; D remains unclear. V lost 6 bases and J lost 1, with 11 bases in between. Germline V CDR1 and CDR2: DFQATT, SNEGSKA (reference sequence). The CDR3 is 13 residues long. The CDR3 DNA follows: TGCAGTGCGGTCCCGGTTGGCACAGATACGCAGTATTTT. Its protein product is CSAVPVGTDTQYF.

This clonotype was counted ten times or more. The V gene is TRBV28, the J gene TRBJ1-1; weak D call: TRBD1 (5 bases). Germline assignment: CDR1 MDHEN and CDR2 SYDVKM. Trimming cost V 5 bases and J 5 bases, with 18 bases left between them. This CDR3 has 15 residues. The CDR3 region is CASSTPDRLRTEAFF. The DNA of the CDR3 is TGTGCCAGCAGTACCCCCGACAGATTGAGAACTGAAGCTTTCTTT.